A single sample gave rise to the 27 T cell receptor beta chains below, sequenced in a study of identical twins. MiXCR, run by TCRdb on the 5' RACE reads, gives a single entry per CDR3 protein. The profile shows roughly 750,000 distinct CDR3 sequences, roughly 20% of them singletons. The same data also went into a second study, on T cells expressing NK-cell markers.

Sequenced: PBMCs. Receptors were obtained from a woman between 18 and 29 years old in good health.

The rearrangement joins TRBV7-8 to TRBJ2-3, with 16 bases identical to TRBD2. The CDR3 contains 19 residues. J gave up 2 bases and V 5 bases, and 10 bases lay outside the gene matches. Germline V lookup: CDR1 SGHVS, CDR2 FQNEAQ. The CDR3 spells CASSDPGLAGGPATDTQYF. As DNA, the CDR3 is TGTGCCAGCAGCGATCCGGGACTAGCGGGGGGGCCAGCCACAGATACGCAGTATTTT.

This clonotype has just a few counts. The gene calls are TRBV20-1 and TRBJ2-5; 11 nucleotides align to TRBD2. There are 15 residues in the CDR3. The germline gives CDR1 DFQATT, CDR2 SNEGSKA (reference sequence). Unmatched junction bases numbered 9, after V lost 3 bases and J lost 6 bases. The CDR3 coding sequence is TGCAGTGCTAGTCAGCCTAGCGGGGGGCTAAAGACCCAGTACTTC. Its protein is CSASQPSGGLKTQYF.

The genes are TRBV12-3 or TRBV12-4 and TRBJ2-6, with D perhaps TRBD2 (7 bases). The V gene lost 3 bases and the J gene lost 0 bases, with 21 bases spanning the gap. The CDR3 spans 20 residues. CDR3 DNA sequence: TGTGCCAGCAGTTTGGGAGGGGGAGGCAGGACTATCTCTGGGGCCAACGTCCTGACTTTC. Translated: CASSLGGGGRTISGANVLTF.

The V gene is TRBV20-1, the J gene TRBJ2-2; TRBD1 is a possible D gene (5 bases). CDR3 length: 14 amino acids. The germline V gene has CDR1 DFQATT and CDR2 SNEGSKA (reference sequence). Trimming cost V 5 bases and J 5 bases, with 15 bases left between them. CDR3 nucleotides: TGCAGTGCTTCGCAGGGTCTAGATACCGGGGAGCTGTTTTTT. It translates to CSASQGLDTGELFF.

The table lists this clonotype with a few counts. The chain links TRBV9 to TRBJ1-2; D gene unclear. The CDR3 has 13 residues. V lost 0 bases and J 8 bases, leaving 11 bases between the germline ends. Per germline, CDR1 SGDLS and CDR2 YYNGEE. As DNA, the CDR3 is TGTGCCAGCAGCGTAGTTCCATTTATGGGCTACACCTTC. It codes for CASSVVPFMGYTF.

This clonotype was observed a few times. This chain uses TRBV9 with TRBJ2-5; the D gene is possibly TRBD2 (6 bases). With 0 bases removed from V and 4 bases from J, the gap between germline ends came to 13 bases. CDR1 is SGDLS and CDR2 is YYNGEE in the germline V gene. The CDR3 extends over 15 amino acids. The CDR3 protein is CASSVAAGPGETQYF. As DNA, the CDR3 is TGTGCCAGCAGCGTAGCGGCGGGGCCGGGAGAGACCCAGTACTTC. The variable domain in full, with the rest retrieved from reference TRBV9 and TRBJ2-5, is DSGVTQTPKHLITATGQRVTLRCSPRSGDLSVYWYQQSLDQGLQFLIQYYNGEERAKGNILERFSAQQFPDLHSELNLSSLELGDSALYFCASSVAAGPGETQYFGPGTRLLVL.

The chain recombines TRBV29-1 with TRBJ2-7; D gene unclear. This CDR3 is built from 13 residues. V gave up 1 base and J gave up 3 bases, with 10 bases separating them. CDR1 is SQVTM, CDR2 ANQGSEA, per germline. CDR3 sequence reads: CSVEGAGFYEQYF. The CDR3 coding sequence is TGCAGCGTTGAAGGGGCAGGATTCTACGAGCAGTACTTC.

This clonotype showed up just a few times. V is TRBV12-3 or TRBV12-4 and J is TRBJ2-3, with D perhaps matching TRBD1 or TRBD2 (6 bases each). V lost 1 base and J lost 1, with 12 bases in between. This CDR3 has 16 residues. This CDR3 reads CASSLGGAGGTDTQYF. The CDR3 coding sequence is TGTGCCAGCAGTTTAGGGGGGGCAGGGGGCACAGATACGCAGTATTTT.

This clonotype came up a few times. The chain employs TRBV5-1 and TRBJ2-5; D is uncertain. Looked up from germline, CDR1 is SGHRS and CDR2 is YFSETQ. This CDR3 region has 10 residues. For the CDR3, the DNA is TGCGCGCCAGCGATGAGGACCCAGTACTTC. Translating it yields CAPAMRTQYF.

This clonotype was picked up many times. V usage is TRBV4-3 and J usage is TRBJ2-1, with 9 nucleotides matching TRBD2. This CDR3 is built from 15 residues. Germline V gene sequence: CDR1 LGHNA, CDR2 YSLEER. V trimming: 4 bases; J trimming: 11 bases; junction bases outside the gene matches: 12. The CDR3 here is CASSPLLASGVQQFF. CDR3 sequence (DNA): TGCGCCAGCAGCCCCCTTCTAGCTAGCGGGGTTCAGCAGTTCTTC.

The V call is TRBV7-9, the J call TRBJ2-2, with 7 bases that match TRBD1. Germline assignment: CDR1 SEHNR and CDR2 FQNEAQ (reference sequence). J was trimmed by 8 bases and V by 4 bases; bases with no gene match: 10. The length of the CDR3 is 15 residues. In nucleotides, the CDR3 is TGTGCCAGCAGCTGGGGACAGTCGATGTCAGGGGAGCTGTTTTTT. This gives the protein CASSWGQSMSGELFF.

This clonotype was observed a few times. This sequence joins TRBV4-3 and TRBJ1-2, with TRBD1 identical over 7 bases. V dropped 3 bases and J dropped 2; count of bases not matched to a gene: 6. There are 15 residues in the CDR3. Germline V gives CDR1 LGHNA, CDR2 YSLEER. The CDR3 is CASSQQTGPNYGYTF. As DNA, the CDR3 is TGCGCCAGCAGCCAGCAGACAGGGCCAAACTATGGCTACACCTTC.

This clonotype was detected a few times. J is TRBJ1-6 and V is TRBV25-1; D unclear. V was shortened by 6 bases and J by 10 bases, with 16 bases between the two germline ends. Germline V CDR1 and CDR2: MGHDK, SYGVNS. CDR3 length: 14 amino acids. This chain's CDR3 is CASSDYINLSPLHF. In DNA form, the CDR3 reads TGTGCCAGCAGCGATTACATAAATCTGTCACCCCTCCACTTT.

DNA for the CDR3: TGTGCCAGCAGTTACGGTCGAGCCAAAAACATTCAGTACTTC. As protein: CASSYGRAKNIQYF. The chain is built from TRBV6-5 and TRBJ2-4; D gene uncertain. Trimming left V 2 bases short and J 0 bases short, with 5 bases between. The CDR3 loop spans 14 amino acids. Per the germline V gene, CDR1 is MNHEY and CDR2 is SVGAGI.

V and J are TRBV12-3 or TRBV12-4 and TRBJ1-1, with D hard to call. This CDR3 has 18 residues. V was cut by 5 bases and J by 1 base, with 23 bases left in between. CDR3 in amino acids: CASSPGEPKGTRNTEAFF. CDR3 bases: TGTGCCAGCAGTCCTGGGGAACCTAAAGGAACCCGGAACACTGAAGCTTTCTTT.

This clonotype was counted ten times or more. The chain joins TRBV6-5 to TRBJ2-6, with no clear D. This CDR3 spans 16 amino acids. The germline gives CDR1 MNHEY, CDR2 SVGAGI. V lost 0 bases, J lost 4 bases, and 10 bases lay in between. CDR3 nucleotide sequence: TGTGCCAGCAGTTACTCTATTTCGTCCGGGGCCAACGTCCTGACTTTC. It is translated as CASSYSISSGANVLTF.

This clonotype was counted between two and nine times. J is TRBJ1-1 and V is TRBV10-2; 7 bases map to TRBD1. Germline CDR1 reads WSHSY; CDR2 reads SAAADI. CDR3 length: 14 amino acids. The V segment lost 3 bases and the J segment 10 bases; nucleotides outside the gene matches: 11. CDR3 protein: CASSDPQGGQGAFF. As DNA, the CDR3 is TGCGCCAGCAGTGACCCGCAGGGGGGTCAAGGAGCTTTCTTT.

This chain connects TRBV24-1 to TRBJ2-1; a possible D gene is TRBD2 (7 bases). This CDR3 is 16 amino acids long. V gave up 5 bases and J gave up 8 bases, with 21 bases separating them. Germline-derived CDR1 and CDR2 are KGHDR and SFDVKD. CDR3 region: CATSGGGADLGHEQFF. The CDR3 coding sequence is TGTGCCACCAGTGGGGGGGGGGCGGATCTTGGGCATGAGCAGTTCTTC.

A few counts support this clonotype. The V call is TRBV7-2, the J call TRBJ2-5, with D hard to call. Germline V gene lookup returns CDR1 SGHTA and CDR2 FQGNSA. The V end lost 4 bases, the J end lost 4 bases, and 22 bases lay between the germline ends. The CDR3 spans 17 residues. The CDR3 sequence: CASSSQNPGSWRETQYF. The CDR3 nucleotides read TGTGCCAGCAGCTCCCAGAATCCCGGCTCTTGGAGAGAGACCCAGTACTTC.

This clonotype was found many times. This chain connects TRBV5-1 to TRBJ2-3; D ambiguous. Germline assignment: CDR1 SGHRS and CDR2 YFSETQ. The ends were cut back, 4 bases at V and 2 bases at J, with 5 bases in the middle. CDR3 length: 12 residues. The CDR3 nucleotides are TGCGCCAGCAGCGTAAACACAGATACGCAGTATTTT. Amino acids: CASSVNTDTQYF. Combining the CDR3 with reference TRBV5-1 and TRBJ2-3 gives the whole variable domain KAGVTQTPRYLIKTRGQQVTLSCSPISGHRSVSWYQQTPGQGLQFLFEYFSETQRNKGNFPGRFSGRQFSNSRSEMNVSTLELGDSALYLCASSVNTDTQYFGPGTRLTVL.

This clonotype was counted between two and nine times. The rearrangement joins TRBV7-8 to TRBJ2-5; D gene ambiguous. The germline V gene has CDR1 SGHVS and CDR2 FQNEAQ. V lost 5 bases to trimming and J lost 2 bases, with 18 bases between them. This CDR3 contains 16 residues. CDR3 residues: CASSPTARITQETQYF. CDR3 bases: TGTGCCAGCAGCCCCACGGCCCGTATCACACAAGAGACCCAGTACTTC.

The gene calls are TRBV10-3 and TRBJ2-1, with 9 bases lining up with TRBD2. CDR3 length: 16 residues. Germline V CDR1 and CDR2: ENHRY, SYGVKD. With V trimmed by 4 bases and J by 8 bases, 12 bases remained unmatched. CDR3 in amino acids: CAISGIPASGAYEQFF. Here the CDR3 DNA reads TGTGCCATCAGTGGGATTCCGGCTAGCGGGGCCTATGAGCAGTTCTTC.

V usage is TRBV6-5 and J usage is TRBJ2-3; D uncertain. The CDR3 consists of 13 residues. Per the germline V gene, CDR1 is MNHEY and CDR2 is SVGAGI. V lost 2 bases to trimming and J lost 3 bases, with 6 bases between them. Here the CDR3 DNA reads TGTGCCAGCAGTTACAGGCAAACAGATACGCAGTATTTT. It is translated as CASSYRQTDTQYF.

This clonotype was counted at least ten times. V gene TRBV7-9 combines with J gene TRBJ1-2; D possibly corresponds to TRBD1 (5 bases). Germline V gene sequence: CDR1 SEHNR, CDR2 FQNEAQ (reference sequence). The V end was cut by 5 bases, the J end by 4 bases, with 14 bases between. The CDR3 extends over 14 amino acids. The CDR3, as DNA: TGTGCCAGCAGCACCCTCCTGGGGGGCTATGGCTACACCTTC. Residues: CASSTLLGGYGYTF.

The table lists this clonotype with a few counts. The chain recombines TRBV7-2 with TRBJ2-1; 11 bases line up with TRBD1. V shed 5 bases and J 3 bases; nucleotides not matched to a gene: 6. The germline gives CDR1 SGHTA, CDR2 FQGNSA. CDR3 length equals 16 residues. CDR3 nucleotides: TGTGCCAGCAGCCCAGGTGGGACAGGGGGCTACAATGAGCAGTTCTTC. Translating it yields CASSPGGTGGYNEQFF.

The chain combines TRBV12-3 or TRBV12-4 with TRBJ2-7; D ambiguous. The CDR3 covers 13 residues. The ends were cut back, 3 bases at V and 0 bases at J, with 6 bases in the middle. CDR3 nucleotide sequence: TGTGCCAGCAGTTTGCAGGTCTCCTACGAGCAGTACTTC. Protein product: CASSLQVSYEQYF.

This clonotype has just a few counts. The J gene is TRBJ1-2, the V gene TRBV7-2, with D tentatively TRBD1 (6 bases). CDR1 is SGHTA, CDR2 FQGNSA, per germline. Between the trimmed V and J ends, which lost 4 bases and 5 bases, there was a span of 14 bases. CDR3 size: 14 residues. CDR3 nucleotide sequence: TGTGCCAGCAGCTCCCTGACAGGAGAATATGGCTACACCTTC. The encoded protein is CASSSLTGEYGYTF.